The 3 T cell receptor beta chains given below trace back to one sample, sequenced in a study of breast tumors, draining lymph nodes, adjacent tissues. The lymph nodes were axillary draining lymph nodes from breast cancer patients. One entry per CDR3 protein results from TCRdb running MiXCR on the multiplex PCR reads. The table has some 150,000 distinct CDR3 sequences, 30% to 40% seen once. The sample was axillary lymph node tissue. Receptors were obtained from a female donor with breast cancer. Some clones in this sample may be carry-over from other donors' samples.

At least ten counts were recorded for this clonotype. The chain links TRBV5-1 to TRBJ1-2; TRBD1 matches at 7 bases. The ends lost 7 bases at V and 4 bases at J; junction bases unmatched: 10. This CDR3 comprises 14 residues. Germline-derived CDR1 and CDR2 are SGHRS and YFSETQ. As DNA, the CDR3 is TGCGCCAGCTCCGAAAGGGGACAGTCCTATGGCTACACCTTC. As protein: CASSERGQSYGYTF.

As concerns this clonotype: Germline and junction disagree at one end, which may indicate a read error. The V gene is TRBV29-1, the J gene TRBJ2-7; D may be TRBD2 (6 bases). CDR3 size: 13 residues. The V gene's germline CDR1 is SQVTM and CDR2 ANQGSEA. CDR3 residues: CSVGGVSTYERYF. CDR3 DNA: TGCAGCGTTGGGGGGGTATCGACCTACGAGCGGTACTTC.

In its sample, this clonotype was seen many times. V usage is TRBV12-3 or TRBV12-4 and J usage is TRBJ1-5, with 8 bases that match TRBD1. V was pared by 7 bases and J by 4 bases, with 9 bases of the junction left unmatched. CDR3 length: 15 amino acids. This chain's CDR3 is CASTSGQGLNQPQHF. The CDR3 DNA is TGTGCCAGCACCTCCGGACAGGGACTTAATCAGCCCCAGCATTTT.